A single sample gave rise to the 7 T cell receptor beta chains below, sequenced in a study of T cell changes during pregnancy in multiple sclerosis. Generated by immunoSEQ multiplex PCR, the TCRdb table keeps only in-frame clones and is missing some. The table lists roughly 75,000 clones, 85% to 95% of them singletons. Sequenced here: peripheral blood, sampled in the third trimester of pregnancy. The receptors here all came from a female donor in good health, enrolled as a control in a pregnancy study.

The V gene is TRBV10-1, the J gene TRBJ2-1; 7 bases align to TRBD1. Germline V CDR1 and CDR2: WNHNN, SYGVQD (reference sequence). The CDR3 covers 13 residues. The V segment lost 5 bases and the J segment 6 bases; nucleotides outside the gene matches: 4. CDR3 amino acids: CASSTGQTNEQFF. CDR3 coding DNA: TGCGCCAGCAGTACGGGACAGACCAATGAGCAGTTCTTC.

This chain links TRBV19 with TRBJ2-7; D gene uncertain. The CDR3 is made up of 12 amino acids. Germline CDR1 reads LNHDA; CDR2 reads SQIVND (reference sequence). Trimming removed 4 bases at V and 6 bases at J, with 10 bases between. CDR3 sequence (DNA): TGTGCCAGTAGTAACTGGGCCCTCGAGCAGTACTTC. This sequence encodes CASSNWALEQYF.

The J gene is TRBJ1-5, the V gene TRBV19; tentatively, D is TRBD1 (6 bases). Trimming left V 5 bases short and J 6 bases short, with 11 bases between. Looked up from germline, CDR1 is LNHDA and CDR2 is SQIVND (reference sequence). CDR3 size: 13 residues. The CDR3 protein is CASSPGVGQPQHF. The CDR3 nucleotides read TGTGCCAGTAGTCCAGGGGTCGGTCAGCCCCAGCATTTT.

The CDR3 DNA is TGTGCCAGCAGCTTAGGGGCGAGGTACGAGCAGTACTTC. As protein: CASSLGARYEQYF. J is TRBJ2-7 and V is TRBV5-6; perhaps TRBD1 as D (5 bases). Trimming left V 2 bases short and J 4 bases short, with 10 bases between. Germline V gene lookup returns CDR1 SGHDT and CDR2 YYEEEE. There are 13 residues in the CDR3.

This chain links TRBV19 with TRBJ1-2, with 7 bases that match TRBD1. V lost 5 bases to trimming and J lost 6 bases; unmatched junction nucleotides: 12. In germline, CDR1 is LNHDA, CDR2 SQIVND (reference sequence). The CDR3 has 15 residues. As DNA, the CDR3 is TGTGCCAGTAGTGCGGCAGGGGGAACGGGCCATGGCTACACCTTC. Protein sequence: CASSAAGGTGHGYTF.

The gene calls are TRBV7-9 and TRBJ2-5, with 7 bases matching TRBD2. The CDR3 contains 14 residues. Trimming at V came to 0 bases and at J to 5 bases, leaving 3 bases not matched to a gene. CDR1 is SEHNR and CDR2 is FQNEAQ in the germline V gene (reference sequence). CDR3 DNA sequence: TGTGCCAGCAGCTTAGCCGGGGAGGGGGAGACCCAGTACTTC. Protein product: CASSLAGEGETQYF.

The chain couples TRBV18 to TRBJ2-7, with TRBD2 matching over 10 bases. From germline, CDR1 is KGHSH and CDR2 LQKENI. The CDR3 runs 15 residues. The J segment lost 3 bases and the V segment lost 3 bases, leaving 5 bases of the junction unmatched. In DNA form, the CDR3 reads TGTGCCAGCTCACCGGGGACTAGCGAGCTCTACGAGCAGTACTTC. Amino acid sequence: CASSPGTSELYEQYF.